The 26 T cell receptor beta chains reported below all come from one sample, sequenced in a study of patients and donors after allogeneic stem cell transplantation. TCRdb re-analysed the RT-PCR reads in MiXCR, keeping a single row per CDR3 protein. The table has about 88,000 distinct CDR3 sequences, 48% seen once; the top ten hold under 70%. Input material: blood, either unsorted or a sorted T cell fraction (not recorded which). The receptors stem from a human donor who was either an allogeneic HSCT recipient or a stem cell or donor lymphocyte infusion donor (not recorded which). It is not recorded whose cells these are; they may come from a transplant donor.

This clonotype was seen a few times. V gene TRBV10-3 combines with J gene TRBJ1-1; D uncertain. This CDR3 has 14 residues. Germline V gene lookup returns CDR1 ENHRY and CDR2 SYGVKD. Trimming removed 0 bases at V and 1 base at J, with 6 bases between. The CDR3 protein is CAISESGKNTEAFF. DNA for the CDR3: TGTGCCATCAGTGAGTCGGGCAAGAACACTGAAGCTTTCTTT.

The V and J genes are TRBV4-3 and TRBJ1-4; 11 positions match TRBD1. Germline values: CDR1 LGHNA, CDR2 YSLEER. Trimming removed 0 bases from V and 9 bases from J; junction bases left unmatched: 3. The CDR3 extends over 15 amino acids. In DNA form, the CDR3 reads TGCGCCAGCAGCCAAGATTGGACAGGGGGCCAAAAACTGTTTTTT. Its translation: CASSQDWTGGQKLFF.

This clonotype was found a few times. The chain carries TRBV6-5 and TRBJ1-5; TRBD1 might be the D (5 bases). Germline V gene sequence: CDR1 MNHEY, CDR2 SVGAGI. There are 14 residues in the CDR3. The V and J ends lost 5 bases and 0 bases respectively, with 8 bases between them. The CDR3 loop reads CASSARDSNQPQHF. DNA of the CDR3: TGTGCCAGCAGTGCCAGGGATAGCAATCAGCCCCAGCATTTT.

The chain couples TRBV27 to TRBJ1-1, with D possibly matching TRBD1 (5 bases). Trimming cost V 0 bases and J 4 bases, with 9 bases left between them. Germline V gives CDR1 MNHEY, CDR2 SMNVEV (reference sequence). The CDR3 is 14 residues long. The CDR3 region has the DNA TGTGCCAGCAGTTTATCTTGGGGGATCACTGAAGCTTTCTTT. Amino acid sequence: CASSLSWGITEAFF.

This rearrangement joins TRBV20-1 to TRBJ1-1, with a possible D match to TRBD1 (5 bases). The CDR3 covers 12 residues. CDR1 DFQATT and CDR2 SNEGSKA come from the germline V gene (reference sequence). V lost 3 bases, J lost 4 bases, and 9 bases lay in between. The CDR3 DNA is TGCAGTGCTAGTTCGGGGGGCACTGAAGCTTTCTTT. It is translated as CSASSGGTEAFF.

The rearrangement uses TRBV24-1 and TRBJ2-2; possibly TRBD2 for D (5 bases). CDR3 size: 12 residues. With 7 bases removed from V and 6 bases from J, the gap between germline ends came to 8 bases. CDR1 and CDR2 from the germline V gene are KGHDR and SFDVKD. CDR3 sequence reads: CATRGSSGELFF. The CDR3 DNA is TGTGCCACCAGAGGGAGTTCCGGGGAGCTGTTTTTT.

This clonotype was picked up a small number of times. V gene TRBV4-2 combines with J gene TRBJ1-3; 8 nucleotides agree with TRBD1. This CDR3 is built from 14 residues. The trim removed 1 base at V and 4 bases at J, leaving 0 bases unmatched. In germline, CDR1 is LGHNA, CDR2 YNFKEQ. In DNA, the CDR3 is TGTGCCAGCAGCCAAGGGACAGGGGGAAACACCATATATTTT. It translates to CASSQGTGGNTIYF.

The chain couples TRBV3-1 to TRBJ2-4; D is tentatively TRBD1 or TRBD2 (5 bases each). The CDR3 loop spans 16 amino acids. Trimming left V 4 bases short and J 0 bases short, with 13 bases between. CDR1 is LGHDT, CDR2 YNNKEL, per germline (reference sequence). In DNA form, the CDR3 reads TGTGCCAGCAGCCTCTCAGGGAGAATAGCCAAAAACATTCAGTACTTC. Translated, it gives CASSLSGRIAKNIQYF.

The chain has TRBV14 and TRBJ1-2, with 8 positions matching TRBD1. V was pared by 1 base and J by 4 bases, with 5 bases of the junction left unmatched. The CDR3 covers 15 residues. The germline V gene encodes CDR1 SGHDN and CDR2 FVKESK. The CDR3 sequence: CASSQVAGGAYGYTF. DNA of the CDR3: TGTGCCAGCAGCCAAGTGGCAGGGGGCGCCTATGGCTACACCTTC.

This chain joins TRBV12-3 or TRBV12-4 and TRBJ1-1; TRBD1 matches 7 bases. The CDR3 totals 16 residues. V lost 4 bases to trimming and J lost 2 bases; unmatched junction nucleotides: 10. CDR3 DNA sequence: TGTGCCAGCAGTTCGGACAGGCACATCGAAAACACTGAAGCTTTCTTT. This translates into CASSSDRHIENTEAFF.

In this sample, this clonotype turned up once. This chain uses TRBV5-1 with TRBJ2-1; TRBD1 matches at 8 bases. From germline, CDR1 is SGHRS and CDR2 YFSETQ. The CDR3 covers 13 residues. V dropped 0 bases and J dropped 8; count of bases not matched to a gene: 1. The CDR3 nucleotides are TGCGCCAGCAGCTTGGACAGGGGGGATGAGCAGTTCTTC. The encoded protein is CASSLDRGDEQFF.

This clonotype was seen only a few times. V and J are TRBV12-3 or TRBV12-4 and TRBJ1-3; D call uncertain. V shed 6 bases and J shed 0 bases, with 12 bases lying between them. This CDR3 comprises 15 residues. The CDR3: CASSIRRSSGNTIYF. DNA of the CDR3: TGTGCCAGCAGCATCAGGAGAAGCTCTGGAAACACCATATATTTT.

This clonotype was seen repeatedly, ten times or more. V gene TRBV6-6 combines with J gene TRBJ1-1; D is perhaps TRBD1 (5 bases). Germline-derived CDR1 and CDR2 are MNHNY and SVGAGI (reference sequence). CDR3 length: 13 residues. Trimming shortened V by 5 bases and J by 0 bases, and 7 bases separated the two germline ends. CDR3 DNA: TGTGCCAGCAGTACGGGACTGAACACTGAAGCTTTCTTT. Protein: CASSTGLNTEAFF.

The genes are TRBV2 and TRBJ1-1; 7 bases fit TRBD1. Germline V gene sequence: CDR1 SNHLY, CDR2 FYNNEI. V trimming: 11 bases; J trimming: 4 bases; junction bases outside the gene matches: 13. The CDR3 has 14 amino acids. The CDR3 here is CAGRRQGDVTEAFF. The CDR3 DNA follows: TGTGCCGGGAGGAGACAGGGTGATGTCACTGAAGCTTTCTTT.

The chain employs TRBV12-3 or TRBV12-4 and TRBJ1-4, with D perhaps TRBD1 (6 bases). This CDR3 contains 15 residues. Deletions cut 4 bases from V and 0 bases from J, with 9 bases between. CDR3 coding DNA: TGTGCCAGCAGTTCAGGGGAATCAACTAATGAAAAACTGTTTTTT. Amino acid sequence: CASSSGESTNEKLFF.

This clonotype occurred a few times. This chain uses TRBV21-1 with TRBJ2-5. TRBV21-1 is described as a pseudogene. The CDR3 runs to 14 residues. CDR3 sequence reads: CASSKANHQETQYF. The CDR3 DNA follows: TGTGCCAGCAGCAAAGCCAACCACCAAGAGACCCAGTACTTC.

This clonotype was seen a handful of times. The chain links TRBV9 to TRBJ1-6; D gene unclear. This CDR3 spans 12 amino acids. Germline CDR1 reads SGDLS; CDR2 reads YYNGEE. V shed 0 bases and J shed 8 bases, with 3 bases lying between them. CDR3 region: CASSVADSPLHF. CDR3 sequence (DNA): TGTGCCAGCAGCGTAGCCGATTCACCCCTCCACTTT.

The chain links TRBV10-3 to TRBJ1-5; no firm D call. CDR1 is ENHRY, CDR2 SYGVKD, per germline. The CDR3 sequence is 15 residues long. Between the trimmed V and J ends, which lost 3 bases and 0 bases, there was a span of 9 bases. The CDR3 here is CAISDHNYSNQPQHF. CDR3 DNA: TGTGCCATCAGTGACCATAATTATAGCAATCAGCCCCAGCATTTT.

This rearrangement joins TRBV30 to TRBJ2-7; no definite D call. Germline CDR1 reads GTSNPN; CDR2 reads SVGIG (reference sequence). The CDR3 consists of 11 residues. The V and J ends lost 4 bases and 7 bases respectively, with 11 bases between them. For the CDR3, the DNA is TGTGCCTGGATTGAAGGCCAGGAGCAGTACTTC. Translating it yields CAWIEGQEQYF.

This rearrangement joins TRBV28 to TRBJ1-1; 7 nucleotides align to TRBD1. Germline V gene data show CDR1 as MDHEN and CDR2 as SYDVKM. The CDR3 is 14 amino acids. After removal of 5 bases from V and 2 bases from J, the junction contained 5 bases not matched to a gene. The CDR3 nucleotides are TGTGCCAGCAGTCGACAGGGAGAAAACACTGAAGCTTTCTTT. This gives the protein CASSRQGENTEAFF.

The V call is TRBV5-5, the J call TRBJ1-1; D is uncertain. Trimming stripped 2 bases from V and 1 base from J, with 9 bases between. Germline V CDR1 and CDR2: SGHKS, YYEKEE (reference sequence). The CDR3 totals 14 residues. CDR3 protein: CASSLFPGNTEAFF. The CDR3, as DNA: TGTGCCAGCAGCTTATTTCCGGGGAACACTGAAGCTTTCTTT.

V gene TRBV15 combines with J gene TRBJ2-3, with D uncertain. V was shortened by 5 bases and J by 1 base, with 13 bases between the two germline ends. Per germline, CDR1 LNHNV and CDR2 YYDKDF (reference sequence). This CDR3 is built from 15 residues. The CDR3 bases are TGTGCCACCAGCCGATCGAATCAGGGCACAGATACGCAGTATTTT. Translation gives CATSRSNQGTDTQYF.

The chain has TRBV3-1 and TRBJ1-2; no definite D call. Germline V CDR1 and CDR2: LGHDT, YNNKEL (reference sequence). This CDR3 is built from 14 residues. Trimming pared 2 bases from V and 7 bases from J, leaving 14 bases between. CDR3 coding DNA: TGTGCCAGCAGCCAACAATGGAAATCCCGTGGCTACACCTTC. This encodes CASSQQWKSRGYTF.

This clonotype is a singleton in its sample. The V and J genes are TRBV29-1 and TRBJ1-2; possible D gene TRBD1, 5 bases. Germline V gives CDR1 SQVTM, CDR2 ANQGSEA. V dropped 3 bases and J dropped 8 bases, with 16 bases sitting between them. The CDR3 runs 13 residues. The CDR3, as DNA: TGCAGCGTTGAGAGGCAGGGTCAAGGCGGCTACACCTTC. Its protein is CSVERQGQGGYTF.

This clonotype was counted between two and nine times. This chain joins TRBV12-3 or TRBV12-4 and TRBJ1-2; D might be TRBD1 (6 bases). The CDR3 contains 15 residues. V was pared by 10 bases and J by 3 bases, with 21 bases between. CDR3 coding DNA: TGTGCCACCATTCACGGGGGCCGCCCGGACTATGGCTACACCTTC. Its protein product is CATIHGGRPDYGYTF.

The chain uses TRBV20-1 and TRBJ1-6; D unclear. CDR3 length: 15 residues. Trimming removed 3 bases at V and 2 bases at J, with 11 bases between. Germline V lookup: CDR1 DFQATT, CDR2 SNEGSKA (reference sequence). The CDR3 here is CSASRVIAYNSPLHF. CDR3 sequence (DNA): TGCAGTGCTAGTAGGGTAATCGCCTATAATTCACCCCTCCACTTT.